The T cell receptor beta chain under discussion was sequenced for a study of siplizumab effects on memory and regulatory T cells. Overall study findings and caveats: Mappable alloreactive CD4+ clones averaged about 74% Treg-derived with siplizumab versus approximately 25% in controls. Naive T cells appeared more diverse than memory cells and seemed to be major alloresponse contributors. Confirmatory evidence of suppressive function in proliferating siplizumab-culture Tregs was not obtained.

A note on this clone: Antigen specificity is unknown.

Assayed TCR templates numbered 80,000 to 100,000 for each sample. TCRdb's table, derived via immunoSEQ multiplex PCR, lists solely in-frame clones and lacks some. The sample includes approximately 110,000 clones, under 95% seen only once; the top ten take about 0.34%. This CDR3 comprises 12 residues. V was trimmed by 4 bases and J by 11 bases, leaving 12 bases between them. Germline loops: CDR1 SGHDN, CDR2 FVKESK. The sequence was obtained from a human donor in good health. The gene calls are TRBV14 and TRBJ1-5; no firm D call. The sequenced material came from CD4+ T cells sorted from blood. CDR3 amino acids: CASSLKNGAQHF. The CDR3, as DNA: TGTGCCAGCAGCCTTAAGAATGGGGCCCAGCATTTT. Variable domain in full (rest from reference TRBV14 and TRBJ1-5): EAGVTQFPSHSVIEKGQTVTLRCDPISGHDNLYWYRRVMGKEIKFLLHFVKESKQDESGMPNNRFLAERTGGTYSTLKVQPAELEDSGVYFCASSLKNGAQHFGDGTRLSIL.